One sample yielded the 27 T cell receptor beta chains listed below, sequenced in a study of beta chain features in type 1 diabetes. Sequencing targeted expressed TCRB transcripts, as all isolated RNA had been reverse transcribed. Assay: immunoSEQ multiplex PCR; the TCRdb copy retains only in-frame clones and omits some. The data contain 500,000 to 700,000 clones, about a sixth of them singletons. The sequencing input was naive CD4+ T cells from blood. These receptors were obtained from a man between 18 and 29 years old in good health.

This chain links TRBV27 with TRBJ1-3; no definite D call. The CDR3 is made up of 14 amino acids. V lost 8 bases and J 4 bases, leaving 15 bases between the germline ends. Germline V gene data show CDR1 as MNHEY and CDR2 as SMNVEV (reference sequence). CDR3 coding DNA: TGTGCCAGCCGTAGCACCGGCGCGGGAAACACCATATATTTT. It is translated as CASRSTGAGNTIYF.

This clone was recorded a few times. The rearrangement links TRBV9 to TRBJ1-2; D may be TRBD1 (6 bases). Germline V gene sequence: CDR1 SGDLS, CDR2 YYNGEE. V was shortened by 5 bases and J by 8 bases, with 25 bases between the two germline ends. The CDR3 contains 16 residues. CDR3 nucleotides: TGTGCCAGCAGGCCCCAGAGGGGACAAGGCACCGGGGGCTACACCTTC. The encoded protein is CASRPQRGQGTGGYTF.

V and J are TRBV28 and TRBJ2-3, with TRBD2 matching over 9 bases. This CDR3 is 16 amino acids long. Trimming cost V 5 bases and J 1 base; bases outside gene matches: 7. Germline V gives CDR1 MDHEN, CDR2 SYDVKM. This CDR3 reads CASSAIAGVGTDTQYF. CDR3 nucleotides: TGTGCCAGCAGTGCTATAGCGGGGGTAGGCACAGATACGCAGTATTTT.

The chain combines TRBV4-3 with TRBJ2-7; tentative D call: TRBD1 (6 bases). The germline V gene has CDR1 LGHNA and CDR2 YSLEER. The CDR3 loop spans 15 amino acids. Trimming took 3 bases from V and 2 from J, leaving 14 bases between them. The CDR3 loop is CASSQARDKAYEQYF. The CDR3 nucleotides read TGCGCCAGCAGCCAGGCCCGGGACAAGGCCTACGAGCAGTACTTC.

This sequence joins TRBV4-2 and TRBJ2-2; D might be TRBD1 (6 bases). Germline V gene sequence: CDR1 LGHNA, CDR2 YNFKEQ. V dropped 0 bases and J dropped 6 bases, with 14 bases sitting between them. The CDR3 extends over 16 amino acids. Here the CDR3 DNA reads TGTGCCAGCAGCCAAGAGGGCAGGGGACGGGCCGGGGAGCTGTTTTTT. It translates to CASSQEGRGRAGELFF.

This chain joins TRBV9 and TRBJ2-1, with 7 bases matching TRBD1. V shed 0 bases, J shed 2 bases, and the junction held 8 bases outside the gene matches. Germline V gene sequence: CDR1 SGDLS, CDR2 YYNGEE. The CDR3 runs to 17 residues. Here the CDR3 DNA reads TGTGCCAGCAGCGTAGGGGACAGCCGAGGGGCCTACAATGAGCAGTTCTTC. Its protein product is CASSVGDSRGAYNEQFF.

The chain employs TRBV7-9 and TRBJ1-2, with D tentatively TRBD1 (6 bases). The CDR3 contains 13 residues. Deletions cut 8 bases from V and 4 bases from J, with 14 bases between. Germline V CDR1 and CDR2: SEHNR, FQNEAQ (reference sequence). CDR3 amino acids: CASGGRKSYGYTF. The CDR3 DNA is TGTGCCAGCGGGGGGCGCAAATCCTATGGCTACACCTTC.

This clone occurred a few times. One end of the junction is discordant with germline, which a read error may explain. The genes are TRBV7-7 and TRBJ2-1; 9 bases are a match to TRBD1. The CDR3 loop spans 16 amino acids. The V gene's germline CDR1 is SSHAT and CDR2 FNYEAQ (reference sequence). The CDR3 DNA reads TGTGCTAGCAGCCACGGGACAGGGTGGGGGTCGGATGAGCAGTTCTTC. It codes for CASSHGTGWGSDEQFF.

This clone has more than one count but fewer than ten. V usage is TRBV28 and J usage is TRBJ1-4; D perhaps matches TRBD1 (6 bases). The CDR3 has 14 amino acids. CDR1 is MDHEN, CDR2 SYDVKM, per germline. V was shortened by 7 bases and J by 3 bases, with 12 bases between the two germline ends. Here the CDR3 DNA reads TGTGCCAGCACACGAGGGGGGTCTAATGAAAAACTGTTTTTT. As protein: CASTRGGSNEKLFF.

J is TRBJ2-2 and V is TRBV7-2; D may match TRBD1 or TRBD2 (5 bases each). Trimming removed 1 base from V and 5 bases from J, with 14 bases in between. Germline loops: CDR1 SGHTA, CDR2 FQGNSA. This CDR3 contains 16 residues. The CDR3 protein is CASSLGVPGTTGELFF. In nucleotides, the CDR3 is TGTGCCAGCAGCTTAGGTGTTCCAGGGACGACCGGGGAGCTGTTTTTT.

The genes are TRBV28 and TRBJ2-7; TRBD1 aligns across 10 bases. This CDR3 has 15 amino acids. V gave up 6 bases and J gave up 6 bases; unmatched junction bases: 11. The germline V gene encodes CDR1 MDHEN and CDR2 SYDVKM. CDR3 DNA sequence: TGTGCCAGCAGGCACCCCGGGACAGGGGTGGGCGAGCAGTACTTC. It translates to CASRHPGTGVGEQYF.

In this sample, this clone turned up a few times. Relative to the germline gene, one junction end is altered; a read error may explain this. Here the CDR3 DNA reads TGTGCCAGCAGTTCGAAATCTGACAGGGCTTCCTATGGCTACACCTTC. Translated, it gives CASSSKSDRASYGYTF. The chain links TRBV10-3 to TRBJ1-2; 7 positions agree with TRBD1. CDR3 size: 16 residues. The germline gives CDR1 ENHRY, CDR2 SYGVKD.

This clone was observed at least ten times. V gene TRBV28 combines with J gene TRBJ2-6; D unclear. Germline CDR1 is MDHEN and CDR2 is SYDVKM. V shed 5 bases and J shed 2 bases, with 7 bases lying between them. The CDR3 consists of 14 residues. The DNA of the CDR3 is TGTGCCAGCAGTATAAGCACTGGGGCCAACGTCCTGACTTTC. Translation: CASSISTGANVLTF.

There are a few counts of this clone. The chain combines TRBV7-3 with TRBJ2-7; a possible D gene is TRBD2 (5 bases). V gave up 6 bases and J gave up 5 bases, with 20 bases separating them. The germline V gene has CDR1 SGHTA and CDR2 FQGTGA. CDR3 size: 15 residues. The CDR3 loop is CASSLARSGLDEQYF. The CDR3 DNA sequence: TGTGCCAGCAGTCTAGCTCGGTCCGGTCTCGACGAGCAGTACTTC.

This clone was counted between two and nine times. V gene TRBV27 combines with J gene TRBJ2-3; D unclear. The CDR3 is 12 amino acids. V was cut by 6 bases and J by 0 bases, with 4 bases left in between. Germline V gives CDR1 MNHEY, CDR2 SMNVEV (reference sequence). As DNA, the CDR3 is TGTGCCAGCAGAACTAGCACAGATACGCAGTATTTT. This codes for CASRTSTDTQYF.

In nucleotides, the CDR3 is TGCGCCAGCAGCTGGGGACAGGGTCGCAGGACTGAAGCTTTCTTT. Protein product: CASSWGQGRRTEAFF. The V and J genes are TRBV5-1 and TRBJ1-1, with 9 bases aligning to TRBD1. Germline CDR1 and CDR2: SGHRS and YFSETQ. Germline trimming cut 3 bases from V and 5 bases from J; bases unmatched to any gene: 8. The CDR3 totals 15 residues.

This clone appeared a few times. The V call is TRBV21-1, the J call TRBJ2-5; the table's D call, TRBD2, has no DNA check behind it. TRBV21-1 is classified as a pseudogene. The CDR3 consists of 15 residues. CDR3 residues: CASSKATIAGETQYF. In DNA form, the CDR3 reads TGTGCCAGCAGCAAAGCCACCATCGCGGGGGAGACCCAGTACTTC.

The rearrangement uses TRBV7-2 and TRBJ2-7; TRBD2 might be the D (6 bases). Deletions cut 0 bases from V and 0 bases from J, with 9 bases between. CDR1 SGHTA and CDR2 FQGNSA come from the germline V gene. The CDR3 runs 15 residues. The CDR3 nucleotides are TGTGCCAGCAGCTTAGCCGGGGGATACTCCTACGAGCAGTACTTC. Its translation: CASSLAGGYSYEQYF.

The chain employs TRBV12-5 and TRBJ2-7, with a possible D match to TRBD1 (6 bases). V was shortened by 4 bases and J by 1 base, with 8 bases between the two germline ends. CDR1 is LGHNT, CDR2 FRNRAP, per germline. CDR3 length equals 13 residues. CDR3 coding DNA: TGTGCTAGTGGTTCGGACAGTTCCTACGAGCAGTACTTC. This sequence encodes CASGSDSSYEQYF.

This clone was counted between two and nine times. This chain connects TRBV29-1 to TRBJ1-3, with TRBD1 as a possible D gene (6 bases). The CDR3 totals 13 residues. The ends were cut back, 5 bases at V and 0 bases at J, with 8 bases in the middle. Per the germline V gene, CDR1 is SQVTM and CDR2 is ANQGSEA. CDR3 coding DNA: TGCAGCGTTCGGGACAACTCTGGAAACACCATATATTTT. It translates to CSVRDNSGNTIYF.

This chain's CDR3 is CASSLNGRSNQPQHF. Here the CDR3 DNA reads TGTGCCAGCAGCTTAAACGGGCGGAGCAATCAGCCCCAGCATTTT. This chain uses TRBV11-2 with TRBJ1-5, with no clear D. CDR3 length: 15 residues. Germline V gene data show CDR1 as SGHAT and CDR2 as FQNNGV. Trimming took off 2 bases at V and 1 base at J, with 9 bases between the two ends.

This clone was found a few times. V and J are TRBV10-3 and TRBJ2-1; D is uncertain. V lost 3 bases, J lost 5 bases, and 8 bases lay in between. Germline loops: CDR1 ENHRY, CDR2 SYGVKD. This CDR3 spans 13 amino acids. The CDR3 loop is CAISEQPHNEQFF. CDR3 coding DNA: TGTGCCATCAGTGAACAGCCTCACAATGAGCAGTTCTTC.

The genes are TRBV5-4 and TRBJ2-1, with a tentative D call TRBD1 (7 bases). Germline-derived CDR1 and CDR2 are SGHNT and YYREEE (reference sequence). The CDR3 consists of 17 residues. V shed 0 bases and J shed 4 bases, with 17 bases lying between them. In DNA, the CDR3 is TGTGCCAGCAGCTTGGCGCAGGGGGGATTGGGATACAATGAGCAGTTCTTC. The encoded protein is CASSLAQGGLGYNEQFF.

This clone was found a few times. V is TRBV9 and J is TRBJ2-7, with TRBD1 matching over 9 bases. V lost 3 bases to trimming and J lost 1 base; unmatched junction nucleotides: 5. Germline CDR1 SGDLS, CDR2 YYNGEE. This CDR3 has 15 residues. For the CDR3, the DNA is TGTGCCAGCAGCGCTAGGGACAGGGAATCCTACGAGCAGTACTTC. Translated: CASSARDRESYEQYF.

This clone came up a few times. This rearrangement joins TRBV10-3 to TRBJ1-1, with D hard to call. The V end was cut by 5 bases, the J end by 2 bases, with 9 bases between. The germline CDR1 and CDR2 sequences are ENHRY and SYGVKD. This CDR3 is 13 amino acids long. CDR3 protein: CAISQAENTEAFF. DNA of the CDR3: TGTGCCATCAGTCAGGCGGAAAACACTGAAGCTTTCTTT.

This rearrangement joins TRBV10-3 to TRBJ2-1, with 8 bases aligning to TRBD2. The CDR3 is made up of 15 amino acids. In germline, CDR1 is ENHRY, CDR2 SYGVKD. V was pared by 0 bases and J by 9 bases, with 7 bases of the junction left unmatched. CDR3 region: CAISESTGGPFEQFF. As DNA, the CDR3 is TGTGCCATCAGTGAGTCTACGGGAGGGCCGTTTGAGCAGTTCTTC.

This clone was picked up a small number of times. This sequence joins TRBV7-2 and TRBJ1-1; D ambiguous. In germline, CDR1 is SGHTA, CDR2 FQGNSA. The V end was cut by 1 base, the J end by 0 bases, with 9 bases between. CDR3 size: 15 residues. As DNA, the CDR3 is TGTGCCAGCAGCTTAGGGTGGCGAGTGAACACTGAAGCTTTCTTT. Translation gives CASSLGWRVNTEAFF.